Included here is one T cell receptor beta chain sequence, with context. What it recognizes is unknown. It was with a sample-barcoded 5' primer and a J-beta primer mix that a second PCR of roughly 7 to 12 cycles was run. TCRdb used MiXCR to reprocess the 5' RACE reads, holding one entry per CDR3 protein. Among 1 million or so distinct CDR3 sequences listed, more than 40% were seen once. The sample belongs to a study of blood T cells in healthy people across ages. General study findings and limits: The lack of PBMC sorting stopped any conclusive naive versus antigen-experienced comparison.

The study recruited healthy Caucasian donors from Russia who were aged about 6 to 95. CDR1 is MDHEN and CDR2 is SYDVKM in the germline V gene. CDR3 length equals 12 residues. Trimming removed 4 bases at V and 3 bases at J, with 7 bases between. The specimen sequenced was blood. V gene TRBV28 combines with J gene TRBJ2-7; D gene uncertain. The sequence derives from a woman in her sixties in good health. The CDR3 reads CASSWYGYEQYF. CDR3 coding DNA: TGTGCCAGCAGTTGGTACGGCTACGAGCAGTACTTC.